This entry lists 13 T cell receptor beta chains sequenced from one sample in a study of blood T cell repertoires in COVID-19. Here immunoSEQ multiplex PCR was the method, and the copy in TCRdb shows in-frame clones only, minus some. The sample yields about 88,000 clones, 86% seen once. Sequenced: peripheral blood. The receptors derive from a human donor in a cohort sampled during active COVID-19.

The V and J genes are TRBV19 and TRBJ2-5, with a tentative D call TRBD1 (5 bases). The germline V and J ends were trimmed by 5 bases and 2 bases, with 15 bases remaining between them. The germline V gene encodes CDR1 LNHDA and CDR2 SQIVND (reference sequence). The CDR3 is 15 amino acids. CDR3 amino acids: CASSSTDARQETQYF. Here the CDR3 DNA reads TGTGCCAGTAGTTCGACAGACGCGCGGCAAGAGACCCAGTACTTC.

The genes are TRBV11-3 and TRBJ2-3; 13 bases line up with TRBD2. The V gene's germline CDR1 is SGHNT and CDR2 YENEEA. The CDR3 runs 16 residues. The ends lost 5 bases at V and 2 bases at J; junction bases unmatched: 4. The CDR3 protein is CASSRGLAGLTDTQYF. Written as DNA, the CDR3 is TGTGCCAGCAGCCGGGGACTAGCGGGACTCACAGATACGCAGTATTTT.

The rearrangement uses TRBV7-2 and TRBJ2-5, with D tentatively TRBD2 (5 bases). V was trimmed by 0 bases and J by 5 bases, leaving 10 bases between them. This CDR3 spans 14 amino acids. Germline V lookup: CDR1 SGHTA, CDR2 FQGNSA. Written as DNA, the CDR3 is TGTGCCAGCAGCTTAGCGCAAAGAGGGGAGACCCAGTACTTC. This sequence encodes CASSLAQRGETQYF.

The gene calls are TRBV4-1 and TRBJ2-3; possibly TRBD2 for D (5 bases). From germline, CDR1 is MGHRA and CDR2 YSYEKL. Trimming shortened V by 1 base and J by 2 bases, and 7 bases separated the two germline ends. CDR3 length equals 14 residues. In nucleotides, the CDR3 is TGCGCCAGCAGCCAAGGGCGGGCCACAGATACGCAGTATTTT. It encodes CASSQGRATDTQYF.

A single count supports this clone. The CDR3 DNA reads TGTGCCAGCAGTGAAGGACTAGCGGCTAGTGCAGATACGCAGTATTTT. As protein: CASSEGLAASADTQYF. V and J are TRBV6-1 and TRBJ2-3; 9 nucleotides align to TRBD2. The V gene's germline CDR1 is MNHNS and CDR2 SASEGT. The ends lost 1 base at V and 4 bases at J; junction bases unmatched: 6. This CDR3 region has 16 residues.

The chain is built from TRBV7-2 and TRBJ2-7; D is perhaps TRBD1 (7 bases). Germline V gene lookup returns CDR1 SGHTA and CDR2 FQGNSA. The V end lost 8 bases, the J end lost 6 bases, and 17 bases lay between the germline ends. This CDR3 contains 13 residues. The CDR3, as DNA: TGTGCCAGCGGCGGGACAGAGAACCGCGAGCAGTACTTC. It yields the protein CASGGTENREQYF.

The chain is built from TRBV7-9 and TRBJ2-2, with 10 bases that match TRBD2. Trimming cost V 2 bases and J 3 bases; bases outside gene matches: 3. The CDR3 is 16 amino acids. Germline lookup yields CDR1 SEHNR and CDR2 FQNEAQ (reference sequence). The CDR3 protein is CASSLHLAGDTGELFF. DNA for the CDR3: TGTGCCAGCAGCTTACACCTAGCGGGAGACACCGGGGAGCTGTTTTTT.

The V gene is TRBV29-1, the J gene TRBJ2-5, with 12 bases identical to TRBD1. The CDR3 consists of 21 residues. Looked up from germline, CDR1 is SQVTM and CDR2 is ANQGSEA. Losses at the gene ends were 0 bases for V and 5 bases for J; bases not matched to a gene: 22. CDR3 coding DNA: TGCAGCGTTGAAGATCGGGCCATTGTGGGGACAGGGGGCCGCTGGGTGGAGACCCAGTACTTC. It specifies CSVEDRAIVGTGGRWVETQYF.

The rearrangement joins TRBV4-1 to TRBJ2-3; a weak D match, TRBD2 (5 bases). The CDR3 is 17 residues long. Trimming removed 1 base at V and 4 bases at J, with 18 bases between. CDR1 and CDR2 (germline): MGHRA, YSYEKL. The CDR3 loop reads CASSQAYGKGWADTQYF. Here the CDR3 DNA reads TGCGCCAGCAGCCAAGCTTACGGGAAAGGTTGGGCAGATACGCAGTATTTT.

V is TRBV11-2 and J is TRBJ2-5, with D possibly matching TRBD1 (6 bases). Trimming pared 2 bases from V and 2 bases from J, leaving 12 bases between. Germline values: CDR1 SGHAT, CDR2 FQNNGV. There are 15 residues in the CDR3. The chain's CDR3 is CASSLMQGRQETQYF. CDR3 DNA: TGTGCCAGCAGCTTAATGCAGGGGCGTCAAGAGACCCAGTACTTC.

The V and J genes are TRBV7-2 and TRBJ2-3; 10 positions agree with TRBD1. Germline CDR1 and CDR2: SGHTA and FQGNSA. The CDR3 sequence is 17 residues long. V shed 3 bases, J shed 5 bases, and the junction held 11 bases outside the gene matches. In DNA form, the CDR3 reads TGTGCCAGCAGCTTGTCCGCGACAGGGGGCTTTGGAGATACGCAGTATTTT. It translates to CASSLSATGGFGDTQYF.

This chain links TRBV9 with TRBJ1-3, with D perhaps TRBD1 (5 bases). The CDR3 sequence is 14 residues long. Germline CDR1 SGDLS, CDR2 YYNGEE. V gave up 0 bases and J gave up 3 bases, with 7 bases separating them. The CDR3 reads CASSVGGVGNTIYF. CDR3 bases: TGTGCCAGCAGCGTAGGGGGGGTTGGAAACACCATATATTTT.

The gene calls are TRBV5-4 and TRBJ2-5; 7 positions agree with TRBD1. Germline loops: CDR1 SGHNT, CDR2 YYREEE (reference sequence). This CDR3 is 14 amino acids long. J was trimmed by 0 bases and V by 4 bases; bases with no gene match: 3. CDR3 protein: CASSVTGYQETQYF. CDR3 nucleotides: TGTGCCAGCAGCGTGACAGGGTACCAAGAGACCCAGTACTTC.